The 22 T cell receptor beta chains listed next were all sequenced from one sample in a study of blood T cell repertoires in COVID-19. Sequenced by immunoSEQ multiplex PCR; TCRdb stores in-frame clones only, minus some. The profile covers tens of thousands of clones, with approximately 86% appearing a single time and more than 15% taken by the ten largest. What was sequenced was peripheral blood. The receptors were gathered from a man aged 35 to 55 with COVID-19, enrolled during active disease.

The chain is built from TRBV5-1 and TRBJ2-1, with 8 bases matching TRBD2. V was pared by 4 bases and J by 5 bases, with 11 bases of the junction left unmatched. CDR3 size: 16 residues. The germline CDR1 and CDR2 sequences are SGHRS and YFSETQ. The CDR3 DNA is TGCGCCAGCAGCCCCCTGGGCGGGGGGCCCAACAATGAGCAGTTCTTC. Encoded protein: CASSPLGGGPNNEQFF.

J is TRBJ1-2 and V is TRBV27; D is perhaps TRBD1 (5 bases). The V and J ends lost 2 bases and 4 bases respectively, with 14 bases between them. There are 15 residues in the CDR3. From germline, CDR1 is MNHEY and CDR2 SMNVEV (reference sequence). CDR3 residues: CASSLVGGVSYGYTF. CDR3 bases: TGTGCCAGCAGTTTAGTGGGAGGGGTGAGCTATGGCTACACCTTC.

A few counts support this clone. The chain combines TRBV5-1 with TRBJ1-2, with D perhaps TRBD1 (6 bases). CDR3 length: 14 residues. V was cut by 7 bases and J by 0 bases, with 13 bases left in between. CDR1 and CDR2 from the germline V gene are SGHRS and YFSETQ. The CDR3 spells CASGNRDPNYGYTF. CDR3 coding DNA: TGCGCCAGCGGGAACAGGGATCCTAACTATGGCTACACCTTC. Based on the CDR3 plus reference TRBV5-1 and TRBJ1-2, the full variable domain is KAGVTQTPRYLIKTRGQQVTLSCSPISGHRSVSWYQQTPGQGLQFLFEYFSETQRNKGNFPGRFSGRQFSNSRSEMNVSTLELGDSALYLCASGNRDPNYGYTFGSGTRLTVV.

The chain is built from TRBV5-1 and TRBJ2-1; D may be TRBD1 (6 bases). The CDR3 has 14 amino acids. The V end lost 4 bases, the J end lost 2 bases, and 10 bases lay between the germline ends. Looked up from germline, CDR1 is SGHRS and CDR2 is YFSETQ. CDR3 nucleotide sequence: TGCGCCAGCAGCATGGGACAAACCTACAATGAGCAGTTCTTC. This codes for CASSMGQTYNEQFF.

The CDR3 DNA follows: TGTGCCAGCAGTGCATTAGGGGGCGGCGATTCACCCCTCCACTTT. This sequence encodes CASSALGGGDSPLHF. The genes are TRBV2 and TRBJ1-6, with TRBD1 matching 7 bases. V dropped 4 bases and J dropped 8; count of bases not matched to a gene: 8. The CDR3 spans 15 residues. From germline, CDR1 is SNHLY and CDR2 FYNNEI.

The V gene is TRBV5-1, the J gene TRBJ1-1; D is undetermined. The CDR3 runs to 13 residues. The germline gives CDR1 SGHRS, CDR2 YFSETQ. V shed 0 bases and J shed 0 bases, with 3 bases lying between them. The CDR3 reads CASSLALNTEAFF. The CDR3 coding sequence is TGCGCCAGCAGCTTGGCCTTGAACACTGAAGCTTTCTTT.

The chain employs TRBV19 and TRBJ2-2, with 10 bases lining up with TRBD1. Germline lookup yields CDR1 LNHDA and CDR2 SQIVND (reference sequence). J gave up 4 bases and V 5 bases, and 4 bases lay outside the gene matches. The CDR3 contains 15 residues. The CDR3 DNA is TGTGCCAGTAGTCGGGACAGGGGACCCACCGGGGAGCTGTTTTTT. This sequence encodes CASSRDRGPTGELFF. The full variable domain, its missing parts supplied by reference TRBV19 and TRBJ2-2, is DGGITQSPKYLFRKEGQNVTLSCEQNLNHDAMYWYRQDPGQGLRLIYYSQIVNDFQKGDIAEGYSVSREKKESFPLTVTSAQKNPTAFYLCASSRDRGPTGELFFGEGSRLTVL.

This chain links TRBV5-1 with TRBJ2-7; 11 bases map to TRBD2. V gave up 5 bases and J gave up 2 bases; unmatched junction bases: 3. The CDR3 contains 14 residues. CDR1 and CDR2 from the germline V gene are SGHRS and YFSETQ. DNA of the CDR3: TGCGCCAGCAGACCTAGCGGGGGGACCTACGAGCAGTACTTC. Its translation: CASRPSGGTYEQYF.

In DNA form, the CDR3 reads TGTGCCAGCAGTCCCGGGACATCTGATCTCTATGGCTACACCTTC. Residues: CASSPGTSDLYGYTF. The genes are TRBV6-5 and TRBJ1-2; D perhaps matches TRBD1 (6 bases). CDR3 size: 15 residues. CDR1 and CDR2 (germline): MNHEY, SVGAGI. Trimming left V 5 bases short and J 4 bases short, with 17 bases between.

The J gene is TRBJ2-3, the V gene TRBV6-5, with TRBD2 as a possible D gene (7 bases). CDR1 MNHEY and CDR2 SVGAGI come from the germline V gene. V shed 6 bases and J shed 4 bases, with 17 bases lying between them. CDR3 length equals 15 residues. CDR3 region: CASRLVGGQADTQYF. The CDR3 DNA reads TGTGCCAGCAGACTGGTGGGGGGGCAGGCAGATACGCAGTATTTT.

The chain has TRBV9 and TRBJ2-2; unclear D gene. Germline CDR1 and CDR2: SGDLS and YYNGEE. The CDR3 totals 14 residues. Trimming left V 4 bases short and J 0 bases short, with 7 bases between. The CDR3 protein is CASSLRSNTGELFF. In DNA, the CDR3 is TGTGCCAGCAGCCTCCGTTCGAACACCGGGGAGCTGTTTTTT.

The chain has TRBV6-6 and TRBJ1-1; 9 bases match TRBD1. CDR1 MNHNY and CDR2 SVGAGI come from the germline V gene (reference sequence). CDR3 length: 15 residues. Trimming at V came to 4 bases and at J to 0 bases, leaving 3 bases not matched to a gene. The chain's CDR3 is CASSWTGEVNTEAFF. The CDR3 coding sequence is TGTGCCAGCAGTTGGACAGGGGAGGTGAACACTGAAGCTTTCTTT.

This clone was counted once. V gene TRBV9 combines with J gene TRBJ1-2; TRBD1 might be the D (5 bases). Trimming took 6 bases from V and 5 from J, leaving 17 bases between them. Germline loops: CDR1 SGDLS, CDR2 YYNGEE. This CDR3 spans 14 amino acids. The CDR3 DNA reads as TGTGCCAGCACCGGATCAGATAGGGGATATGGCTACACCTTC. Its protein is CASTGSDRGYGYTF.

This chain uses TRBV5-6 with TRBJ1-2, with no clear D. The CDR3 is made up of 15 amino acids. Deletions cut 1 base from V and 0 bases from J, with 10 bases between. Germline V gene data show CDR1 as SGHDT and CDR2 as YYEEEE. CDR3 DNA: TGTGCCAGCAGCTTGAGGGAGCTAGCTAACTATGGCTACACCTTC. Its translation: CASSLRELANYGYTF.

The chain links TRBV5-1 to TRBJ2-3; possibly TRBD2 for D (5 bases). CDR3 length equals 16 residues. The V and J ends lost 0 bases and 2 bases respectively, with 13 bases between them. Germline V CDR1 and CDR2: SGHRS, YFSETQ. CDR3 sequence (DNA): TGCGCCAGCAGCTTGGGGCGGCGCCGGGACACAGATACGCAGTATTTT. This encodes CASSLGRRRDTDTQYF.

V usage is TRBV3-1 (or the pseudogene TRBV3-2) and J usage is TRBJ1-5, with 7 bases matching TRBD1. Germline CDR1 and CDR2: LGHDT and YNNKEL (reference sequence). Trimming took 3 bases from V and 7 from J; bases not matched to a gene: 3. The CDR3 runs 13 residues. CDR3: CASSQGQRQPQHF. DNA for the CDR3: TGTGCCAGCAGCCAGGGACAGCGGCAGCCCCAGCATTTT.

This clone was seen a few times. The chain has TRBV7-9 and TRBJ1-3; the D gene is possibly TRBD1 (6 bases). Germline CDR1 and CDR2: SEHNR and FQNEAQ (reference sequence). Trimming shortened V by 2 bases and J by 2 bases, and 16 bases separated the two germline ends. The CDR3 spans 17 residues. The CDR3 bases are TGTGCCAGCAGCTTATTCCCAAGGGGGAACGCTGGAAACACCATATATTTT. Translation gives CASSLFPRGNAGNTIYF.

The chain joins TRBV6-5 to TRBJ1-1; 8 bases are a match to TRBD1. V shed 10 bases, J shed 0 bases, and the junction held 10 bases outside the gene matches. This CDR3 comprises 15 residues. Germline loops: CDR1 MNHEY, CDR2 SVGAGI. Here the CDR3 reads CATGTGHGVNTEAFF. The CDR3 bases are TGTGCCACCGGGACAGGCCACGGGGTGAACACTGAAGCTTTCTTT.

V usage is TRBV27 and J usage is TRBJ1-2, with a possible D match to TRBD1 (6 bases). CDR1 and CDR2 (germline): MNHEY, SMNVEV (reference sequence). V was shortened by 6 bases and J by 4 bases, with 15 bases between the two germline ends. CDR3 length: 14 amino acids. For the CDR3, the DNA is TGTGCCAGCAGACCAACCACCAGGGGCTATGGCTACACCTTC. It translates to CASRPTTRGYGYTF.

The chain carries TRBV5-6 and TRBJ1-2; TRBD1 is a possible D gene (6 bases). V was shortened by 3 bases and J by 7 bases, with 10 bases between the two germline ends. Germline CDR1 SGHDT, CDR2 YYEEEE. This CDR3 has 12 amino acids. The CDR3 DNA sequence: TGTGCCAGCAGCTCAGGGGCGGCTGGCTACACCTTC. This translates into CASSSGAAGYTF. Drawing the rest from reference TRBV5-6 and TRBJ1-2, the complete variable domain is DAGVTQSPTHLIKTRGQQVTLRCSPKSGHDTVSWYQQALGQGPQFIFQYYEEEERQRGNFPDRFSGHQFPNYSSELNVNALLLGDSALYLCASSSGAAGYTFGSGTRLTVV.

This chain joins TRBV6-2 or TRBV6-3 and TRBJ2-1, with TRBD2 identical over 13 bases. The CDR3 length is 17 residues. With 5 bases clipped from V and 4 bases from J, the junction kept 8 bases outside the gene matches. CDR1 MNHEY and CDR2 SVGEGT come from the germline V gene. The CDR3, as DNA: TGTGCCAGCAGTCCCACCACGACTAGCGGGGGGTACAATGAGCAGTTCTTC. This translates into CASSPTTTSGGYNEQFF.

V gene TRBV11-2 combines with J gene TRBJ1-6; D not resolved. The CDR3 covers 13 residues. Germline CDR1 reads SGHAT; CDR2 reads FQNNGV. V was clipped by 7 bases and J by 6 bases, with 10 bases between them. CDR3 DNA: TGTGCCAGCACGACGGGAGGTAATTCACCCCTCCACTTT. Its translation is CASTTGGNSPLHF.